This paragraph covers one T cell receptor beta chain sequence. Its antigen is undetermined. The length of the CDR3 is 12 residues. Germline V lookup: CDR1 SGHRS, CDR2 YFSETQ. V lost 0 bases, J lost 9 bases, and 3 bases stayed unmatched. The sample comes from a study of shared clonotypes between healthy human individuals. Points from the study as a whole: Memory subsets had estimated richness that was generally smaller than that of naive subsets.

Profiling relied on immunoSEQ multiplex PCR, and the TCRdb table lists in-frame clones only, not all of them. The sample includes approximately 110,000 clones, around 71% of them seen just once. The specimen was memory CD8+ T cells sorted from blood. The subset is: CD45RO+ cells pooled with CCR7-negative TemRA cells. The chain recombines TRBV5-1 with TRBJ2-7; 7 nucleotides agree with TRBD1. The sequence was collected from a woman aged 25-40 years in good health. Here the CDR3 reads CASSLDRGWQYF. CDR3 in DNA: TGCGCCAGCAGCTTGGACAGGGGCTGGCAGTACTTC. The complete variable domain, with remaining parts taken from reference TRBV5-1 and TRBJ2-7, reads KAGVTQTPRYLIKTRGQQVTLSCSPISGHRSVSWYQQTPGQGLQFLFEYFSETQRNKGNFPGRFSGRQFSNSRSEMNVSTLELGDSALYLCASSLDRGWQYFGPGTRLTVT.